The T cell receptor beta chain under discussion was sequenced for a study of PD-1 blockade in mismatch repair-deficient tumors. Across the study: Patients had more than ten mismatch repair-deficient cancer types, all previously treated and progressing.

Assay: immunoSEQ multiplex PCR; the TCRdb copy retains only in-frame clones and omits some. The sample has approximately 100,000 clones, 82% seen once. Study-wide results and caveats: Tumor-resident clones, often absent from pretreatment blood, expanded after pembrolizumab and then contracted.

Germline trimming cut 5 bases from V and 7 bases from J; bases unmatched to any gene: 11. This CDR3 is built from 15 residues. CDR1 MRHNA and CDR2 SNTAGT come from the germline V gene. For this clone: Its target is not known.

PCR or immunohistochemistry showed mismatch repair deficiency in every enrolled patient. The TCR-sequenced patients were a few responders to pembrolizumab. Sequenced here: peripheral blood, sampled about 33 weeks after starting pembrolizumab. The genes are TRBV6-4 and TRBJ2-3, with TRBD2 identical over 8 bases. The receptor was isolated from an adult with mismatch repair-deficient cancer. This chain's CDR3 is CASSRGGGPVYTQYF. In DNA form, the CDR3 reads TGTGCCAGCAGTCGGGGGGGAGGGCCCGTTTATACGCAGTATTTT.